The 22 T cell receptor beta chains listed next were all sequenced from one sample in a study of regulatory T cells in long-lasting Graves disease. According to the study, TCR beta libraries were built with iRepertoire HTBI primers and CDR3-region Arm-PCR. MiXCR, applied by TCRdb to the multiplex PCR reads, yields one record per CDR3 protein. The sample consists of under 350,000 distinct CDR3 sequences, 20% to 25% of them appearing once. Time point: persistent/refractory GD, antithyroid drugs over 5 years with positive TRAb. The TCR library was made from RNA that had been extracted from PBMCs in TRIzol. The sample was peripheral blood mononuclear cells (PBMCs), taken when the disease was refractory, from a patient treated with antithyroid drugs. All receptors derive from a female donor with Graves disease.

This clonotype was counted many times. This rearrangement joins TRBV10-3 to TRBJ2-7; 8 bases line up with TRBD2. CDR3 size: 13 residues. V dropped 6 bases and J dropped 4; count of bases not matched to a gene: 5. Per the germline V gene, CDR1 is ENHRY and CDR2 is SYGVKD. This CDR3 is CAIRSGRDYEQYF. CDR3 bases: TGTGCCATCAGAAGCGGGAGAGATTACGAGCAGTACTTC.

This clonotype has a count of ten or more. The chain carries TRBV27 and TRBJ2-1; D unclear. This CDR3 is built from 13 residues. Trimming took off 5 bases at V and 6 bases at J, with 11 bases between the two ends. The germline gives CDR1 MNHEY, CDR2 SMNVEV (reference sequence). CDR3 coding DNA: TGTGCCAGCAGTCCTGAACTCTTCAATGAGCAGTTCTTC. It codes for CASSPELFNEQFF.

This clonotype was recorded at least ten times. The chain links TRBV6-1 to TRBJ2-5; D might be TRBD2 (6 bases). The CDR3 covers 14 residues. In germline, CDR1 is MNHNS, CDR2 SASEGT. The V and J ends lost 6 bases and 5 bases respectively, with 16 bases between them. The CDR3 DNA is TGTGCCAGCAGAATACAAGGGGAGGTTGAGACCCAGTACTTC. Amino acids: CASRIQGEVETQYF.

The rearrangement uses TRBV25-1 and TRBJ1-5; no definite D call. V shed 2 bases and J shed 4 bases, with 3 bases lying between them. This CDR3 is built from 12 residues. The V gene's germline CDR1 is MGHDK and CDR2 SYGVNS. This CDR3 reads CASSELNQPQHF. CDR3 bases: TGTGCCAGCAGTGAACTGAATCAGCCCCAGCATTTT. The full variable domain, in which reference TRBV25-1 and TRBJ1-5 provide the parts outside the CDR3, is EADIYQTPRYLVIGTGKKITLECSQTMGHDKMYWYQQDPGMELHLIHYSYGVNSTEKGDLSSESTVSRIRTEHFPLTLESARPSHTSQYLCASSELNQPQHFGDGTRLSIL.

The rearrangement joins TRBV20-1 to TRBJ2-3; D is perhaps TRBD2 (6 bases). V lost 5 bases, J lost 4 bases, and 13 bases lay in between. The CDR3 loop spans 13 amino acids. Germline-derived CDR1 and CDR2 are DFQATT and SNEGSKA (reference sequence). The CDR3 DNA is TGCAGTGCTCGGGGGTGGCAGGCAGATACGCAGTATTTT. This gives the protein CSARGWQADTQYF.

The CDR3 coding sequence is TGTGCCAGCAGCCAAGATTCAGGGGCGCGGACTGAAGCTTTCTTT. Its translation is CASSQDSGARTEAFF. The chain combines TRBV3-1 with TRBJ1-1; perhaps TRBD1 as D (6 bases). Trimming left V 0 bases short and J 5 bases short, with 13 bases between. The CDR3 is 15 residues long. CDR1 is LGHDT and CDR2 is YNNKEL in the germline V gene (reference sequence).

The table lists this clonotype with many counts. In DNA form, the CDR3 reads TGTGCCAGCAGTTTCAGGGGAACTAACTATGGCTACACCTTC. It specifies CASSFRGTNYGYTF. This chain joins TRBV27 and TRBJ1-2; D is possibly TRBD1 (6 bases). Germline values: CDR1 MNHEY, CDR2 SMNVEV (reference sequence). The CDR3 is 14 residues long. V was cut by 3 bases and J by 0 bases, with 8 bases left in between.

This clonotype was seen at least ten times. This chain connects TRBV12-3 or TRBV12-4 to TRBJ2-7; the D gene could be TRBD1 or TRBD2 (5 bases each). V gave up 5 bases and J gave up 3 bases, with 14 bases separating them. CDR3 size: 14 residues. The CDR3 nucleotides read TGTGCCAGCAGTATCGGGGCTTCCTTCTACGAGCAGTACTTC. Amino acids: CASSIGASFYEQYF.

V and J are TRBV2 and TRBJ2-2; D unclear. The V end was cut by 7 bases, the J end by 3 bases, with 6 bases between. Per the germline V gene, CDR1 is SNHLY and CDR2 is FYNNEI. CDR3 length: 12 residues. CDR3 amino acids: CASISDTGELFF. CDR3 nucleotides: TGTGCCAGCATAAGCGACACCGGGGAGCTGTTTTTT. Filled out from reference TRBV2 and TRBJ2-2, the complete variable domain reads EPEVTQTPSHQVTQMGQEVILRCVPISNHLYFYWYRQILGQKVEFLVSFYNNEISEKSEIFDDQFSVERPDGSNFTLKIRSTKLEDSAMYFCASISDTGELFFGEGSRLTVL.

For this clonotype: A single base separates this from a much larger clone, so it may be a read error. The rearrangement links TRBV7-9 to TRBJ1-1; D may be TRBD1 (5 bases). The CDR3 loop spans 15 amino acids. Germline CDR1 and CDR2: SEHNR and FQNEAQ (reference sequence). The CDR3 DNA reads TGTGCCGGCAGCCACTCCCGGCAGGGGAACACTGAAGCTTTCTTT. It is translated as CAGSHSRQGNTEAFF.

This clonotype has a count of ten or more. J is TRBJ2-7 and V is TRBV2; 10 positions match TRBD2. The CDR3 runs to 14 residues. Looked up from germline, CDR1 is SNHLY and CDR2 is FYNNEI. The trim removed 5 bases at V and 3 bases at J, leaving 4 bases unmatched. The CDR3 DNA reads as TGTGCCAGCAGTCGACTAGCGGGCCTCTACGAGCAGTACTTC. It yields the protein CASSRLAGLYEQYF.

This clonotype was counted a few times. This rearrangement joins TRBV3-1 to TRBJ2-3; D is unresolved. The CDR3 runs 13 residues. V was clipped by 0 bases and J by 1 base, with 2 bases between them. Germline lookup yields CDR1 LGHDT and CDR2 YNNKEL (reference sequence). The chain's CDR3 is CASSQEGTDTQYF. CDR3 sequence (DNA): TGTGCCAGCAGCCAAGAGGGCACAGATACGCAGTATTTT.

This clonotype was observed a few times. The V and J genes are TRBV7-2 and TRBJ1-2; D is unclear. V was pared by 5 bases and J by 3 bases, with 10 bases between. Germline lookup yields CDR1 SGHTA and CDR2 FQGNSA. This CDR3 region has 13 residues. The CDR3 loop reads CASSITLYYGYTF. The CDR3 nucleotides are TGTGCCAGCAGCATAACACTTTACTATGGCTACACCTTC. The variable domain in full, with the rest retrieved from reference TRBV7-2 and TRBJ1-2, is GAGVSQSPSNKVTEKGKDVELRCDPISGHTALYWYRQSLGQGLEFLIYFQGNSAPDKSGLPSDRFSAERTGGSVSTLTIQRTQQEDSAVYLCASSITLYYGYTFGSGTRLTVV.

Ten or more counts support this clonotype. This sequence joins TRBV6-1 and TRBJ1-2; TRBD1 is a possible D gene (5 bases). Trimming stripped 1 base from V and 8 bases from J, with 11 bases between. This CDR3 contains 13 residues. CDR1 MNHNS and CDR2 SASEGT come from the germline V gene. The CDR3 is CASSEGGARGYTF. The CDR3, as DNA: TGTGCCAGCAGTGAAGGAGGGGCCAGGGGCTACACCTTC.

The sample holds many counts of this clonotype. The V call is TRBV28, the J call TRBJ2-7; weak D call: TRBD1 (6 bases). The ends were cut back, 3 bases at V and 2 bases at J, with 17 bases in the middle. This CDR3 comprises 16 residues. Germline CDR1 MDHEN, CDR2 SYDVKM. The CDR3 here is CASSFTPPGHTYEQYF. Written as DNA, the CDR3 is TGTGCCAGCAGTTTTACCCCTCCGGGACATACCTACGAGCAGTACTTC.

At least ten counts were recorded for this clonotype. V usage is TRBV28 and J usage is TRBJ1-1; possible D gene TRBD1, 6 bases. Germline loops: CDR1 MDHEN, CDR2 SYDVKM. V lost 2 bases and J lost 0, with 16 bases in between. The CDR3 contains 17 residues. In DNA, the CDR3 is TGTGCCAGCAGTTTACATCGAGGGGGGCTATTGAACACTGAAGCTTTCTTT. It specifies CASSLHRGGLLNTEAFF.

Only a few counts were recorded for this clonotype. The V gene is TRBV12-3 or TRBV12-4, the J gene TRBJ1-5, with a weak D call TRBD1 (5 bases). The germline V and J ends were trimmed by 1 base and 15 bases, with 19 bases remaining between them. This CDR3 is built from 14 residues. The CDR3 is CASSLGPRDPTTHF. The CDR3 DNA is TGTGCCAGCAGTTTAGGCCCCCGGGACCCTACGACGCATTTT.

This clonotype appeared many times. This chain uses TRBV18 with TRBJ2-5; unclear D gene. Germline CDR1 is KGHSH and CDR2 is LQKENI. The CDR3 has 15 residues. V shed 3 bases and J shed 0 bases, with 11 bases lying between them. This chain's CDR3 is CASSPNQMYQETQYF. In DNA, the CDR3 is TGTGCCAGCTCACCGAATCAGATGTACCAAGAGACCCAGTACTTC.

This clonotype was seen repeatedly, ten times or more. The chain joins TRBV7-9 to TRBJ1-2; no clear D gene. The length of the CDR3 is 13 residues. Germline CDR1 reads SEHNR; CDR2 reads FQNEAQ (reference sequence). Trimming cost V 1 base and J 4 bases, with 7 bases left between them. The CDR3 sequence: CASSLGASYGYTF. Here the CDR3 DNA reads TGTGCCAGCAGCTTAGGCGCTTCCTATGGCTACACCTTC. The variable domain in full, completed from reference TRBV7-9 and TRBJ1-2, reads DTGVSQNPRHKITKRGQNVTFRCDPISEHNRLYWYRQTLGQGPEFLTYFQNEAQLEKSRLLSDRFSAERPKGSFSTLEIQRTEQGDSAMYLCASSLGASYGYTFGSGTRLTVV.

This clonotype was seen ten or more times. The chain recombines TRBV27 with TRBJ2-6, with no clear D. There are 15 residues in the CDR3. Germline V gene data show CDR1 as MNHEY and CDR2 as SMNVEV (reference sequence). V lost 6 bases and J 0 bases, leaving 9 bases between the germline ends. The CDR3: CASSEGSSGANVLTF. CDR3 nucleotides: TGTGCCAGCAGCGAAGGAAGCTCTGGGGCCAACGTCCTGACTTTC.

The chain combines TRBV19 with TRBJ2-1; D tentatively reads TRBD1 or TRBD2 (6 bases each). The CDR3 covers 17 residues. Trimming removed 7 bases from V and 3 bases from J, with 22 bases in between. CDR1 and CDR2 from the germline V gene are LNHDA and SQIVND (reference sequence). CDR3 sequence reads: CASTRGGGGTNYNEQFF. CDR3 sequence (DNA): TGTGCCAGTACCAGAGGGGGAGGAGGGACGAACTACAATGAGCAGTTCTTC.

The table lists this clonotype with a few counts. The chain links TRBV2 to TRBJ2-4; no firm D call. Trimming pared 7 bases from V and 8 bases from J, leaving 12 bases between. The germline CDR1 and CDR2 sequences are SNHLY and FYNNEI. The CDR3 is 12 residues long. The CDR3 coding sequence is TGTGCCAGCACGGTAGATCAGGACATTCAGTACTTC. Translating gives CASTVDQDIQYF.